One sample yielded the 21 T cell receptor beta chains listed below, sequenced in a study of CD8 T cells in ankylosing spondylitis. Via MiXCR, TCRdb re-called the 5' RACE reads, giving one row per CDR3 protein. The data contain fewer than 150,000 distinct CDR3 sequences, about 7.3% of them seen just once; the ten biggest clones take up roughly 12%. The specimen sequenced was blood, either unsorted or a sorted T cell fraction (not recorded which). The receptor set was obtained from a female donor with ankylosing spondylitis or in good health (not recorded which).

This clonotype was counted at least ten times. The V call is TRBV20-1, the J call TRBJ2-7; 10 bases align to TRBD1. The CDR3 extends over 15 amino acids. J gave up 7 bases and V 3 bases, and 12 bases lay outside the gene matches. The germline V gene encodes CDR1 DFQATT and CDR2 SNEGSKA (reference sequence). CDR3 sequence: CSARRDRGLFLEQYF. The DNA for the CDR3 is TGCAGTGCTAGGCGGGACAGGGGATTATTTTTGGAGCAGTACTTC.

This clonotype was seen repeatedly, ten times or more. The chain is built from TRBV6-2 or TRBV6-3 and TRBJ2-1; possible D gene TRBD2, 7 bases. The CDR3 loop spans 17 amino acids. The germline V gene has CDR1 MNHEY and CDR2 SVGEGT. The germline V and J ends were trimmed by 6 bases and 7 bases, with 25 bases remaining between them. The CDR3: CASSYERGGVLMNEQFF. CDR3 nucleotide sequence: TGTGCCAGCAGCTACGAACGAGGGGGGGTTCTAATGAATGAGCAGTTCTTC.

This clonotype was counted ten times or more. The V gene is TRBV12-3 or TRBV12-4, the J gene TRBJ1-6; D is uncertain. With 2 bases removed from V and 7 bases from J, the gap between germline ends came to 12 bases. The CDR3 runs to 15 residues. The CDR3 region is CASSLKGPSNSPLHF. Written as DNA, the CDR3 is TGTGCCAGCAGTTTAAAGGGCCCGTCGAATTCACCCCTCCACTTT.

In its sample, this clonotype was seen many times. This rearrangement joins TRBV7-6 to TRBJ1-6; tentative D call: TRBD1 (5 bases). Trimming cost V 5 bases and J 10 bases, with 15 bases left between them. Per the germline V gene, CDR1 is SGHVS and CDR2 is FNYEAQ. The CDR3 has 14 residues. The CDR3 DNA is TGTGCCAGCAGCCCGACAGTGACGGGGTCACCCCTCCACTTT. Translated, it gives CASSPTVTGSPLHF.

At least ten counts were recorded for this clonotype. V usage is TRBV5-1 and J usage is TRBJ2-7; 8 bases fit TRBD1. The CDR3 is 15 amino acids. Germline V gene sequence: CDR1 SGHRS, CDR2 YFSETQ. After removal of 0 bases from V and 3 bases from J, the junction contained 5 bases not matched to a gene. The CDR3 bases are TGCGCCAGCAGCTTGGGGACAGGGCCTGTCTACGAGCAGTACTTC. It codes for CASSLGTGPVYEQYF.

This clonotype was seen at least ten times. V and J are TRBV27 and TRBJ2-2; possibly TRBD2 for D (5 bases). CDR1 is MNHEY, CDR2 SMNVEV, per germline (reference sequence). V was trimmed by 6 bases and J by 4 bases, leaving 18 bases between them. The CDR3 sequence is 16 residues long. The DNA of the CDR3 is TGTGCCAGCAGCTCGGACTCTATAGAGGTCACCGGGGAGCTGTTTTTT. Translation gives CASSSDSIEVTGELFF.

This clonotype was counted at least ten times. The chain uses TRBV15 and TRBJ2-3, with D perhaps TRBD2 (6 bases). CDR1 LNHNV and CDR2 YYDKDF come from the germline V gene (reference sequence). The CDR3 is 16 residues long. V lost 2 bases, J lost 3 bases, and 15 bases lay in between. The CDR3 DNA reads as TGTGCCACCAGCAGAACTCGAAGCGGGTTGACAGATACGCAGTATTTT. Protein: CATSRTRSGLTDTQYF.

This clonotype occurred many times. J is TRBJ1-4 and V is TRBV12-3 or TRBV12-4, with D maybe TRBD1 (5 bases). The CDR3 extends over 12 amino acids. V lost 3 bases and J lost 8, with 7 bases in between. CDR3 sequence: CASSFGAEKLFF. As DNA, the CDR3 is TGTGCCAGCAGTTTCGGGGCGGAAAAACTGTTTTTT.

In this sample, this clonotype turned up many times. The chain couples TRBV12-3 or TRBV12-4 to TRBJ1-6; TRBD1 might be the D (5 bases). Trimming took off 4 bases at V and 9 bases at J, with 10 bases between the two ends. CDR3 length: 13 amino acids. The CDR3 is CASSSQGTSPLHF. DNA of the CDR3: TGTGCCAGCAGTTCCCAGGGTACTTCACCCCTCCACTTT.

This clonotype has ten or more counts. V usage is TRBV7-8 and J usage is TRBJ2-7; 10 bases line up with TRBD1. The CDR3 runs to 16 residues. Germline CDR1 reads SGHVS; CDR2 reads FQNEAQ. Trimming cost V 1 base and J 3 bases; bases outside gene matches: 6. The CDR3 protein is CASSLDRTGGDYEQYF. In DNA, the CDR3 is TGTGCCAGCAGCTTAGATAGGACAGGGGGAGACTACGAGCAGTACTTC.

This clonotype showed up many times. V usage is TRBV12-3 or TRBV12-4 and J usage is TRBJ1-2; the D gene is possibly TRBD1 (5 bases). V lost 1 base to trimming and J lost 1 base, with 13 bases between them. The CDR3 extends over 16 amino acids. CDR3 bases: TGTGCCAGCAGTTTAGGCCCTCCCGGGGGTAACTATGGCTACACCTTC. Translating gives CASSLGPPGGNYGYTF.

The chain joins TRBV7-9 to TRBJ1-4; 10 nucleotides agree with TRBD1. The CDR3 covers 14 residues. The V segment lost 3 bases and the J segment 7 bases; nucleotides outside the gene matches: 2. The germline CDR1 and CDR2 sequences are SEHNR and FQNEAQ (reference sequence). The CDR3 DNA is TGTGCCAGCAGCTTTGGACAGGGGGGTGAAAAACTGTTTTTT. It specifies CASSFGQGGEKLFF.

This clonotype was observed many times. The V gene is TRBV24-1, the J gene TRBJ2-1, with TRBD2 matching 14 bases. Germline V gene lookup returns CDR1 KGHDR and CDR2 SFDVKD. This CDR3 has 15 amino acids. The ends lost 5 bases at V and 6 bases at J; junction bases unmatched: 2. Written as DNA, the CDR3 is TGTGCCACCAGTGCGACTAGCGGGGGGGGCAATGAGCAGTTCTTC. Translation gives CATSATSGGGNEQFF.

Ten or more counts support this clonotype. The chain is built from TRBV11-2 and TRBJ1-6; D unresolved. V was cut by 1 base and J by 7 bases, with 2 bases left in between. CDR1 and CDR2 (germline): SGHAT, FQNNGV. The CDR3 is 12 residues long. CDR3 protein: CASSLVNSPLHF. The CDR3 DNA follows: TGTGCCAGCAGCTTAGTGAATTCACCCCTCCACTTT.

This clonotype was seen repeatedly, ten times or more. The chain employs TRBV29-1 and TRBJ1-5, with D maybe TRBD1 (6 bases). V lost 0 bases, J lost 2 bases, and 20 bases lay in between. This CDR3 has 18 amino acids. Germline values: CDR1 SQVTM, CDR2 ANQGSEA. The CDR3 DNA is TGCAGCGTTGAAGAACGGACCGGGACACCGGGGCGCAATCAGCCCCAGCATTTT. This sequence encodes CSVEERTGTPGRNQPQHF.

The sample holds many counts of this clonotype. The rearrangement links TRBV6-1 to TRBJ2-3; 10 nucleotides agree with TRBD1. V shed 1 base and J 1 base; nucleotides not matched to a gene: 2. CDR3 size: 16 residues. CDR1 and CDR2 (germline): MNHNS, SASEGT. The CDR3 DNA is TGTGCCAGCAGTGAAGTGACAGGGGGCGGCACAGATACGCAGTATTTT. This gives the protein CASSEVTGGGTDTQYF.

This clonotype was detected many times. The genes are TRBV5-1 and TRBJ2-6; TRBD1 agrees at 7 bases. The germline gives CDR1 SGHRS, CDR2 YFSETQ. This CDR3 spans 17 amino acids. Germline trimming cut 0 bases from V and 4 bases from J; bases unmatched to any gene: 7. The CDR3 reads CASSLGQGNRGANVLTF. The CDR3 nucleotides read TGCGCCAGCAGCTTGGGACAGGGTAATCGGGGGGCCAACGTCCTGACTTTC.

This clonotype was seen ten or more times. V usage is TRBV20-1 and J usage is TRBJ1-6, with TRBD1 identical over 8 bases. With 4 bases clipped from V and 0 bases from J, the junction kept 5 bases outside the gene matches. This CDR3 is built from 16 residues. CDR1 is DFQATT and CDR2 is SNEGSKA in the germline V gene (reference sequence). Here the CDR3 DNA reads TGCAGTGCTATTAGACAGGGGAGCTCCTATAATTCACCCCTCCACTTT. It codes for CSAIRQGSSYNSPLHF.

This clonotype has ten or more counts. The rearrangement joins TRBV18 to TRBJ2-7, with D unresolved. The CDR3 consists of 13 residues. Germline loops: CDR1 KGHSH, CDR2 LQKENI. V shed 1 base and J shed 5 bases, with 9 bases lying between them. CDR3 protein: CASSPQGSNEQYF. The CDR3 nucleotides are TGTGCCAGCTCACCACAAGGGTCCAACGAGCAGTACTTC.

This clonotype was counted many times. The chain recombines TRBV7-9 with TRBJ2-7; D gene uncertain. V lost 8 bases, J lost 0 bases, and 14 bases lay in between. Germline V gives CDR1 SEHNR, CDR2 FQNEAQ (reference sequence). The CDR3 sequence is 14 residues long. The CDR3 spells CASSLEVLSYEQYF. CDR3 coding DNA: TGTGCCAGCTCCCTAGAGGTCCTCTCCTACGAGCAGTACTTC.

This clonotype was picked up many times. The V and J genes are TRBV2 and TRBJ1-2, with D unclear. Germline V gives CDR1 SNHLY, CDR2 FYNNEI. CDR3 length: 14 amino acids. V gave up 3 bases and J gave up 3 bases, with 11 bases separating them. The CDR3 bases are TGTGCCAGCAGTGATAGGACGGATTACTATGGCTACACCTTC. Protein product: CASSDRTDYYGYTF.